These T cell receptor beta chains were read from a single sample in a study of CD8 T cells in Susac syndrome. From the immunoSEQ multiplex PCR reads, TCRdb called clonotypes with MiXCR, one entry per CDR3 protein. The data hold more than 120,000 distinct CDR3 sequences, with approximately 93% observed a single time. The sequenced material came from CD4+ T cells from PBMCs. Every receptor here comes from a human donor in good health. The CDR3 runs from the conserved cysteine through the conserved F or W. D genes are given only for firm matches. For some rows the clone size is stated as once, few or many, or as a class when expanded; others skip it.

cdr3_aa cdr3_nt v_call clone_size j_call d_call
CASSVAVNTEAFF TGTGCCAGCAGCGTAGCGGTGAACACTGAAGCTTTCTTT TRBV9 few TRBJ1-1 NA
CASSGGLGGNEQFF TGTGCCAGCAGCGGAGGACTAGGAGGCAATGAGCAGTTCTTC TRBV7-2 NA TRBJ2-1 TRBD2
CASSLVAGWQETQYF TGTGCCAGCAGCTTAGTCGCAGGATGGCAAGAGACCCAGTACTTC TRBV7-9 NA TRBJ2-5 NA
CSARPREGLGNEQFF TGCAGTGCTAGACCACGGGAGGGCCTGGGTAATGAGCAGTTCTTC TRBV20-1 NA TRBJ2-1 TRBD2
CASSTKGGGYEQYF TGCGCCAGCAGCACCAAGGGGGGGGGCTACGAGCAGTACTTC TRBV5-1 NA TRBJ2-7 NA
CASSPPGGRAAEQFF TGCGCCAGCAGTCCCCCCGGGGGGAGGGCGGCTGAGCAGTTCTTC TRBV5-1 NA TRBJ2-1 TRBD2
CASSSDRDRSGANVLTF TGTGCCAGCAGTTCGGACAGGGATCGCTCTGGGGCCAACGTCCTGACTTTC TRBV27 NA TRBJ2-6 TRBD1
CAISGGQGVIGYGYTF TGTGCCATCAGTGGCGGACAGGGCGTTATTGGCTATGGCTACACCTTC TRBV10-3 NA TRBJ1-2 TRBD1
CAIRPSGVNTGELFF TGTGCCATCAGGCCCTCAGGGGTGAACACCGGGGAGCTGTTTTTT TRBV10-3 NA TRBJ2-2 NA
CSASAGNTEAFF TGCAGTGCTAGTGCGGGGAATACTGAAGCTTTCTTT TRBV20-1 NA TRBJ1-1 NA
CASSQTGGSYGYTF TGTGCCAGCAGCCAAACAGGGGGAAGCTATGGCTACACCTTC TRBV3-1 NA TRBJ1-2 TRBD1
CASSQRLAVAKNIQYF TGCGCCAGCAGCCAGAGACTAGCGGTAGCCAAAAACATTCAGTACTTC TRBV4-1 NA TRBJ2-4 TRBD2
CASSYTGSGNTEAFF TGTGCCAGCAGTTACACCGGGTCGGGGAACACTGAAGCTTTCTTT TRBV6-2/TRBV6-3 NA TRBJ1-1 NA
CASSPSTMGQTEAFF TGTGCCAGCTCACCATCAACTATGGGGCAGACTGAAGCTTTCTTT TRBV18 NA TRBJ1-1 NA
CASTSGLPYEQYF TGTGCCAGCACCTCGGGCTTACCCTACGAGCAGTACTTC TRBV12-3/TRBV12-4 NA TRBJ2-7 NA
CSVGQGDYGYTF TGCAGCGTTGGCCAGGGGGACTATGGCTACACCTTC TRBV29-1 NA TRBJ1-2 TRBD1
CSASGEVGVQDTQYF TGCAGTGCCTCCGGGGAGGTGGGAGTGCAAGATACGCAGTATTTT TRBV20-1 NA TRBJ2-3 NA
CASRWGTGGDNEQFF TGTGCCAGCAGGTGGGGGACAGGGGGTGACAATGAGCAGTTCTTC TRBV2 NA TRBJ2-1 TRBD1
CASGRAERGGGYTF TGTGCCAGCGGGAGGGCAGAGAGGGGTGGCGGCTACACCTTC TRBV27 NA TRBJ1-2 NA
CASSEALQTYEQYF TGTGCCAGCAGTGAAGCGCTTCAGACCTACGAGCAGTACTTC TRBV2 NA TRBJ2-7 NA
CASSPVAGGGYEQYF TGTGCCAGCAGCCCGGTAGCGGGAGGAGGGTACGAGCAGTACTTC TRBV4-2 once TRBJ2-7 TRBD2
CASRLNGGWTAFF TGTGCCAGCAGACTAAATGGGGGGTGGACGGCTTTCTTT TRBV6-5 NA TRBJ1-1 NA
CAWNLDIIYGYTF TGTGCCTGGAACCTCGATATCATCTATGGCTACACCTTC TRBV30 NA TRBJ1-2 NA
CASSQTREQYF TGTGCCAGCAGTCAAACTCGGGAGCAGTACTTC TRBV12-3/TRBV12-4 NA TRBJ2-7 NA
CATSEGSEQFF TGTGCCACCAGTGAGGGGAGTGAGCAGTTCTTC TRBV24-1 NA TRBJ2-1 NA
CASSDYMVNGYTF TGTGCCAGCAGTGATTATATGGTTAATGGCTACACCTTC TRBV2 NA TRBJ1-2 NA
CASSEVATSVYNEQFF TGTGCCAGCAGTGAAGTAGCTACTAGCGTTTACAATGAGCAGTTCTTC TRBV2 NA TRBJ2-1 TRBD2
CASSPEPNGARTDTQYF TGCGCCAGCAGCCCAGAGCCGAACGGGGCCCGCACAGATACGCAGTATTTT TRBV4-1 once TRBJ2-3 NA